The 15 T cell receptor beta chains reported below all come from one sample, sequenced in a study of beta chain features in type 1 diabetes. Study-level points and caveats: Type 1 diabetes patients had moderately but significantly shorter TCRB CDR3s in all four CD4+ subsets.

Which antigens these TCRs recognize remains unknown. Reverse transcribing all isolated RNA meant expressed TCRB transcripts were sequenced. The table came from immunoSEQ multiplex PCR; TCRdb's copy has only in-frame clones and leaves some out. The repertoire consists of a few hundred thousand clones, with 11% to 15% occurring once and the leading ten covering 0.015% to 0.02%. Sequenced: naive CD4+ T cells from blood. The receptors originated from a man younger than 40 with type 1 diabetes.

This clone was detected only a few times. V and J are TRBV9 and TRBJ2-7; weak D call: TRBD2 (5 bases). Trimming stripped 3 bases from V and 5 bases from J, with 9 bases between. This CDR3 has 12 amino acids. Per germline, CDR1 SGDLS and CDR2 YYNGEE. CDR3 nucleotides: TGTGCCAGCAGCGGGACGGGAAACGAGCAGTACTTC. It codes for CASSGTGNEQYF.

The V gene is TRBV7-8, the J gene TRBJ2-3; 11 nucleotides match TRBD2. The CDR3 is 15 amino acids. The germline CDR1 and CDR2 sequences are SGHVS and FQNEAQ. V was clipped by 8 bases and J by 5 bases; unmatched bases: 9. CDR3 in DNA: TGTGCCAGCGTACCTCTAGCGGGAGGACGAGATACGCAGTATTTT. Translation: CASVPLAGGRDTQYF.

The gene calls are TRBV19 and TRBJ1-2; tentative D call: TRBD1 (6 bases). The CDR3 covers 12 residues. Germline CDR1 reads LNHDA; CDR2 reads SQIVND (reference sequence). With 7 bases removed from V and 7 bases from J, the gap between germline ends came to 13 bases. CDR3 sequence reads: CASTARTAGYTF. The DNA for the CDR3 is TGTGCCAGTACAGCCAGGACAGCTGGCTACACCTTC.

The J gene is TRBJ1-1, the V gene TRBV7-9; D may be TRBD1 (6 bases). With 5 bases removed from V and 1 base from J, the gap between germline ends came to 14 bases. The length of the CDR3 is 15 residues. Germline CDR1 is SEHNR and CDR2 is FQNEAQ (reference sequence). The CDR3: CASSARQVSNTEAFF. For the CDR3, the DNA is TGTGCCAGCAGCGCCCGACAGGTCTCGAACACTGAAGCTTTCTTT.

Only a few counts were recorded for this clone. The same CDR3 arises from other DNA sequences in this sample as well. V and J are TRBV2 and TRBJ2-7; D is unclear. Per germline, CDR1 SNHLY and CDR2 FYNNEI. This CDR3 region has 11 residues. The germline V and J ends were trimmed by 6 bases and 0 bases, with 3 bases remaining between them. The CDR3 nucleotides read TGTGCCAGCAGCAGCTCCTACGAGCAGTACTTC. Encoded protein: CASSSSYEQYF.

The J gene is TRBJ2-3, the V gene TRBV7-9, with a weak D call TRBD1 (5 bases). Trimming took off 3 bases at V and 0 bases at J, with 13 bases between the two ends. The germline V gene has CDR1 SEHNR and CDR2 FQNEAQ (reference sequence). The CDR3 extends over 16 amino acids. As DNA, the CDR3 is TGTGCCAGCAGCTTTACCCAGGACACTAGCACAGATACGCAGTATTTT. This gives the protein CASSFTQDTSTDTQYF.

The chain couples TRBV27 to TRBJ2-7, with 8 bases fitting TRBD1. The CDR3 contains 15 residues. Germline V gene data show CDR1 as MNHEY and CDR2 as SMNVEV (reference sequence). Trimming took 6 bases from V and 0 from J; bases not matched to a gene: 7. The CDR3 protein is CASRPGTGLSYEQYF. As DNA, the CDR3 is TGTGCCAGCAGACCCGGGACAGGCCTCTCCTACGAGCAGTACTTC.

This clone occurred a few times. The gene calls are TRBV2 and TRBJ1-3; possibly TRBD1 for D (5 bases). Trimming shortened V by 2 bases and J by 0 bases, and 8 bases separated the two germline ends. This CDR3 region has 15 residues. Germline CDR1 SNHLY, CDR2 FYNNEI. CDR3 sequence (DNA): TGTGCCAGCAGTGAATCGGGGGGCTCTGGAAACACCATATATTTT. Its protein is CASSESGGSGNTIYF.

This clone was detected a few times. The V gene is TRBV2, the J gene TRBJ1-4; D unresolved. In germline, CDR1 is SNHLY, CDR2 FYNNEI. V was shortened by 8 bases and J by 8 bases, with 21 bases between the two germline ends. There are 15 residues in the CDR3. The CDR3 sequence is CASFGGGGWREKLFF. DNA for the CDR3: TGTGCCAGCTTCGGCGGCGGAGGTTGGAGAGAAAAACTGTTTTTT.

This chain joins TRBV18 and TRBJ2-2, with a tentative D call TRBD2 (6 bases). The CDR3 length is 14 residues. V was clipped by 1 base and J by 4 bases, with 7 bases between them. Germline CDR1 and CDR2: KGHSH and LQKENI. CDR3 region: CASSPQGGTGELFF. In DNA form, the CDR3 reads TGTGCCAGCTCACCACAGGGAGGCACCGGGGAGCTGTTTTTT.

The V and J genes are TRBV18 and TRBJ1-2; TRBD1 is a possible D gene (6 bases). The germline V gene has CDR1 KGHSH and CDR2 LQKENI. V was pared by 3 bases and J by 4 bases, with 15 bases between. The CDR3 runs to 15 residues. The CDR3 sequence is CASSPRDTRGYGYTF. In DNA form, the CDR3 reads TGTGCCAGCTCACCGAGGGACACCAGGGGCTATGGCTACACCTTC.

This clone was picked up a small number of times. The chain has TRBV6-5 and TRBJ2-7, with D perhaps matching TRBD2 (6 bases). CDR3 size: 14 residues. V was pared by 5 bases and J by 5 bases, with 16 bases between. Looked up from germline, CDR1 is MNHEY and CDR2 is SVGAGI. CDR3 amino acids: CASSVGGMENEQYF. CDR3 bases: TGTGCCAGCAGTGTAGGCGGGATGGAGAACGAGCAGTACTTC.

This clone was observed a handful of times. CDR3 region: CASSLARTSGGYEQYF. The CDR3 region has the DNA TGCGCCAGCAGCTTGGCCAGGACTAGCGGGGGGTACGAGCAGTACTTC. This chain uses TRBV5-1 with TRBJ2-7; TRBD2 agrees at 14 bases. Germline trimming cut 0 bases from V and 4 bases from J; bases unmatched to any gene: 3. This CDR3 has 16 amino acids. The germline CDR1 and CDR2 sequences are SGHRS and YFSETQ.

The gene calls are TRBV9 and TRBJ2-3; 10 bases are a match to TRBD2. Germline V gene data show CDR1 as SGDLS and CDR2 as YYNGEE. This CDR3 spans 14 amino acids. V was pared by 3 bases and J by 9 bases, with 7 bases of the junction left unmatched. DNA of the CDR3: TGTGCCAGCAGCGGGACTAGCGGAAGCATAACGCAGTATTTT. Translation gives CASSGTSGSITQYF.

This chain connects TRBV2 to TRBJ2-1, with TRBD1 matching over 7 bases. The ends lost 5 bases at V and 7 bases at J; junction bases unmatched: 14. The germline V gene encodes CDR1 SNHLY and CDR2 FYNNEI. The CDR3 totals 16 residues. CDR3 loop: CASSLQGRPGGNEQFF. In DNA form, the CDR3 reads TGTGCCAGCAGTCTACAGGGACGCCCAGGGGGAAATGAGCAGTTCTTC.